Here is one T cell receptor beta chain with its context. The target antigen is unknown. The table came from immunoSEQ multiplex PCR; TCRdb's copy has only in-frame clones and leaves some out. The sample has about 120,000 clones; 80% to 95% are singletons. The data are from a study of OX40 agonist ivuxolimab in advanced cancers. Study summary: Patients in the trial were receiving intravenous ivuxolimab every 2 weeks, at doses of 0.01 to 10 mg/kg.

The germline CDR1 and CDR2 sequences are SGHVS and FQNEAQ. The V gene lost 0 bases and the J gene lost 5 bases, with 16 bases spanning the gap. CDR3 length equals 16 residues. Study-level points and caveats: With doses of 0.1 to 3.0 mg/kg, CD4+ and CD8+ blood T cells had undergone clonal expansion by week 6. Antigens targeted by the expanded peripheral T cells were not determined.

The chain carries TRBV7-8 and TRBJ2-5; a weak D match, TRBD2 (7 bases). This TCR was recovered from an adult with an advanced solid tumor such as melanoma, head and neck, liver or kidney cancer. The sample in question was CD4+ or CD8+ T cells sorted from blood, obtained in a trial of the OX40 agonist ivuxolimab. The chain's CDR3 is CASSLAQRGAQETQYF. DNA of the CDR3: TGTGCCAGCAGCTTAGCGCAACGGGGGGCCCAGGAGACCCAGTACTTC.